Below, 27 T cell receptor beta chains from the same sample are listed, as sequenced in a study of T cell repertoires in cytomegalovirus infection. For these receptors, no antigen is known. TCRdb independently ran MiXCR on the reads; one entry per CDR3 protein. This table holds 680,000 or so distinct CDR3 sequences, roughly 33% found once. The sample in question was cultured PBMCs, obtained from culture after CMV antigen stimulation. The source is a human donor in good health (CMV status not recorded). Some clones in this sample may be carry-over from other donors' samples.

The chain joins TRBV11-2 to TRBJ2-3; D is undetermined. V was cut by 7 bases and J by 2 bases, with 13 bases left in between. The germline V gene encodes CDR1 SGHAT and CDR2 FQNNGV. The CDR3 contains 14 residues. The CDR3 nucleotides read TGTGCCAGCACCCTCTCCGGCCCCACAGATACGCAGTATTTT. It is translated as CASTLSGPTDTQYF.

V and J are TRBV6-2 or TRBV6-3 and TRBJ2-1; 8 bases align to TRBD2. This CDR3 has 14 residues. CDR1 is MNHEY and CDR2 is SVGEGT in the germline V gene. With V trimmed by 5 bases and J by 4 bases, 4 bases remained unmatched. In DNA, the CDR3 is TGTGCCAGCAGTGGAGCGGGGGCGTACAATGAGCAGTTCTTC. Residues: CASSGAGAYNEQFF.

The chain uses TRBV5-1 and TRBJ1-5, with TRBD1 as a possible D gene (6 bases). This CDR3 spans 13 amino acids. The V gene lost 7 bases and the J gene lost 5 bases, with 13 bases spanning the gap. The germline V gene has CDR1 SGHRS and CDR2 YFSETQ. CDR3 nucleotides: TGCGCCAGCGGTGGTAAGGGGGATCAGCCCCAGCATTTT. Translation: CASGGKGDQPQHF.

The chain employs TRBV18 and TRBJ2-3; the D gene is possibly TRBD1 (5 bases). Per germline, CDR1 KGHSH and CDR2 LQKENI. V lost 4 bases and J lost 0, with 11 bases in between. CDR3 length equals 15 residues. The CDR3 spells CASSQTGTSTDTQYF. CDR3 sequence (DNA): TGTGCCAGCTCACAAACAGGAACTAGCACAGATACGCAGTATTTT.

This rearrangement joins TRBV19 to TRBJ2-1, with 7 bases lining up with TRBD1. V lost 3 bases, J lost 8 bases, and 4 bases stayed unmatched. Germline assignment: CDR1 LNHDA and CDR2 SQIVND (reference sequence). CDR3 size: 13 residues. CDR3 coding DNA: TGTGCCAGTAGTATCAACAGGGGAGATGAGCAGTTCTTC. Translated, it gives CASSINRGDEQFF.

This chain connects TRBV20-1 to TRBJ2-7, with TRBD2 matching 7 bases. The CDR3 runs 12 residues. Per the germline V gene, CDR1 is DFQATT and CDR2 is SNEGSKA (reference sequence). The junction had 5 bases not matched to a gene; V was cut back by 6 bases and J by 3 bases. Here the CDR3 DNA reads TGCAGTGCGAAGAGGGACTACTACGAGCAGTACTTC. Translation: CSAKRDYYEQYF.

CDR3 in amino acids: CATSKAEFFNEKLFF. CDR3 sequence (DNA): TGTGCCACCAGCAAAGCAGAATTCTTTAATGAAAAACTGTTTTTT. The chain employs TRBV15 and TRBJ1-4; unclear D gene. The CDR3 covers 15 residues. Per the germline V gene, CDR1 is LNHNV and CDR2 is YYDKDF (reference sequence). Trimming shortened V by 4 bases and J by 4 bases, and 13 bases separated the two germline ends.

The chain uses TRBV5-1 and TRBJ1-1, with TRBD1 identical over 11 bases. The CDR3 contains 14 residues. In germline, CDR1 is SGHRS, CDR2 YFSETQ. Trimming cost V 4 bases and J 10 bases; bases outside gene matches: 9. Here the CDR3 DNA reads TGCGCCAGCAGCCAGGACAGGGGGCTATCGGGAGCTTTCTTT. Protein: CASSQDRGLSGAFF.

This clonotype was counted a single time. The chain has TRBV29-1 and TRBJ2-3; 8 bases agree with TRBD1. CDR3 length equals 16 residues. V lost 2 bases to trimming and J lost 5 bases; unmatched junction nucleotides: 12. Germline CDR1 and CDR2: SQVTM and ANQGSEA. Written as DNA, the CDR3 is TGCAGCGTTGAACGGACAGGGCAAGGGTCTGTAGATACGCAGTATTTT. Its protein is CSVERTGQGSVDTQYF.

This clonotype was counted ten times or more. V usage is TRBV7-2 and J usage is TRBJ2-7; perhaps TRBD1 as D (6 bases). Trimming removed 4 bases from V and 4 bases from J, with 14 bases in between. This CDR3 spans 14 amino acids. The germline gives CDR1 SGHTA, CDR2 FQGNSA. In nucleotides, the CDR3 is TGTGCCAGCAGCTCTTACGACAGGTTTTACGAGCAGTACTTC. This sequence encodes CASSSYDRFYEQYF.

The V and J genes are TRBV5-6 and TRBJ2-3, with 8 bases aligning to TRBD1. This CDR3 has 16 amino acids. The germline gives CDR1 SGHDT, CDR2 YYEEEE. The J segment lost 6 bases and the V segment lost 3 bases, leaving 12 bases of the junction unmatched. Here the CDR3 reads CASSSPGGLGVDTQYF. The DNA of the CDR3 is TGTGCCAGCAGCTCGCCAGGGGGCTTAGGGGTGGATACGCAGTATTTT.

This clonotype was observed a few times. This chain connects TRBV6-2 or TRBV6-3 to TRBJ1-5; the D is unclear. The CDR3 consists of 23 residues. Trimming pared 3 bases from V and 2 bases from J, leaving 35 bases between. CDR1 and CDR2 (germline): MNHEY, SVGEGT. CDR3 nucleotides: TGTGCCAGCAGTTATCCGCCCCCCCCGCCATCCACGCTTACAGACAATGGCAATCAGCCCCAGCATTTT. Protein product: CASSYPPPPPSTLTDNGNQPQHF.

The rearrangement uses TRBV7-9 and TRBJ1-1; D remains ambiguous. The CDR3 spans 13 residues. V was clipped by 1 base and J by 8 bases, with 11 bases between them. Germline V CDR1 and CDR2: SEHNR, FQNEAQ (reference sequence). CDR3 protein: CASSLESGVEAFF. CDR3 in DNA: TGTGCCAGCAGCTTAGAGAGCGGAGTCGAAGCTTTCTTT.

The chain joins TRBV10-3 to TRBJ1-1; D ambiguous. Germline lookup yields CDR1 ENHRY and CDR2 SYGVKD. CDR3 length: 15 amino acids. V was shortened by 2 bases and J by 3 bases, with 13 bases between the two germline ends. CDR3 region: CAISEGAIVDTEAFF. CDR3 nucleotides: TGTGCCATCAGTGAGGGAGCGATCGTGGACACTGAAGCTTTCTTT.

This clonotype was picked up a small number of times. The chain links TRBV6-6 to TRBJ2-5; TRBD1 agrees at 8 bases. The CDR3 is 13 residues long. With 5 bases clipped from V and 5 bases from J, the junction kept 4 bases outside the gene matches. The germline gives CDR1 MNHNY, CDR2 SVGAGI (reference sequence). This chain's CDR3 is CASSGDRMETQYF. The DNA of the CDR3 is TGTGCCAGCAGTGGGGACAGGATGGAGACCCAGTACTTC.

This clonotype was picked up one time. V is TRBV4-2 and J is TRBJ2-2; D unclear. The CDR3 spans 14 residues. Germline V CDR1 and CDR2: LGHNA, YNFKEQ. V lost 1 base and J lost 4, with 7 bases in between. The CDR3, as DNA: TGTGCCAGCAGCCAAGTCCGACTCACCGGGGAGCTGTTTTTT. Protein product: CASSQVRLTGELFF.

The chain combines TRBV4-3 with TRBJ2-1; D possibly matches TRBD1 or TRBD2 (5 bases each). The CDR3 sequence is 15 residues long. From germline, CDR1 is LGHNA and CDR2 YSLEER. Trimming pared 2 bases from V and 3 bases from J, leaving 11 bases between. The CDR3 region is CASSQYSGLYNEQFF. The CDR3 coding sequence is TGCGCCAGCAGCCAATATTCGGGGCTCTACAATGAGCAGTTCTTC.

CDR3 loop: CASSLQSGANVLTF. The CDR3 nucleotides are TGTGCCAGCAGCTTACAAAGTGGGGCCAACGTCCTGACTTTC. J is TRBJ2-6 and V is TRBV7-2; no definite D call. The germline gives CDR1 SGHTA, CDR2 FQGNSA. The length of the CDR3 is 14 residues. V lost 2 bases, J lost 3 bases, and 5 bases lay in between.

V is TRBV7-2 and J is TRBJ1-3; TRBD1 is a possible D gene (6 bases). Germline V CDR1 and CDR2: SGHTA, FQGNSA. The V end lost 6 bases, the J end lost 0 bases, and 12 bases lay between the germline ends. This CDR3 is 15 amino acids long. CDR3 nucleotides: TGTGCCAGCAGGACGGACAGAAGCTCTGGAAACACCATATATTTT. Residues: CASRTDRSSGNTIYF.

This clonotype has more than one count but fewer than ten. The CDR3 reads CASSPTSGGNTEAFF. CDR3 sequence (DNA): TGTGCCAGCAGCCCTACCTCGGGGGGTAACACTGAAGCTTTCTTT. The genes are TRBV5-4 and TRBJ1-1; D might be TRBD1 (5 bases). The length of the CDR3 is 15 residues. The V and J ends lost 4 bases and 2 bases respectively, with 15 bases between them. Germline V lookup: CDR1 SGHNT, CDR2 YYREEE (reference sequence). The full variable domain, with the rest looked up from reference TRBV5-4 and TRBJ1-1, is ETGVTQSPTHLIKTRGQQVTLRCSSQSGHNTVSWYQQALGQGPQFIFQYYREEENGRGNFPPRFSGLQFPNYSSELNVNALELDDSALYLCASSPTSGGNTEAFFGQGTRLTVV.

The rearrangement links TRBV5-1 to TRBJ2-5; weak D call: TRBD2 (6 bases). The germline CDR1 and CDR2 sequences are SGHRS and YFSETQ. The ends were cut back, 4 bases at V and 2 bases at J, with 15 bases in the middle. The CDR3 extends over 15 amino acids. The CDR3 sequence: CASSPSGRPQETQYF. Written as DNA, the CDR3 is TGCGCCAGCAGCCCAAGCGGGCGTCCGCAAGAGACCCAGTACTTC.

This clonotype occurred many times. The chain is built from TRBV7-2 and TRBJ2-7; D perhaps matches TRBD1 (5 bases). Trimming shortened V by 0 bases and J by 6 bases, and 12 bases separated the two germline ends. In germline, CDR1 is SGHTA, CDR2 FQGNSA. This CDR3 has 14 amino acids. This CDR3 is CASSLAWARGEQYF. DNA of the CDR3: TGTGCCAGCAGCTTAGCGTGGGCTAGGGGCGAGCAGTACTTC.

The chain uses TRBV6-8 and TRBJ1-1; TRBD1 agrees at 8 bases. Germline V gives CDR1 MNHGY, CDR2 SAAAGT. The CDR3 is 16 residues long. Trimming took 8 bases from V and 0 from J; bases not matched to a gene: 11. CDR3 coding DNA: TGTGCCAGCTTTTCCCTGGAACAGGGGGTGAACACTGAAGCTTTCTTT. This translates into CASFSLEQGVNTEAFF.

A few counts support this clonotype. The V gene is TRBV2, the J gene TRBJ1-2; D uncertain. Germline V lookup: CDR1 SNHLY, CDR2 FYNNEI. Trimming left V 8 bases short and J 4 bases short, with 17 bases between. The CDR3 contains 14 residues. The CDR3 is CASGEASPLYGYTF. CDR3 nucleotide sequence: TGTGCCAGCGGGGAAGCAAGCCCCCTCTATGGCTACACCTTC.

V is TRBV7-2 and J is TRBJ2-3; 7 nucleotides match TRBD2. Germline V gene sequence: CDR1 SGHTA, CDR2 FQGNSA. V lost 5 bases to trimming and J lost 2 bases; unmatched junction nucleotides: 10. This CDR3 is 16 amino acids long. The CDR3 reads CASSPERDEITDTQYF. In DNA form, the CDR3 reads TGTGCCAGCAGCCCGGAGCGGGACGAGATCACAGATACGCAGTATTTT.

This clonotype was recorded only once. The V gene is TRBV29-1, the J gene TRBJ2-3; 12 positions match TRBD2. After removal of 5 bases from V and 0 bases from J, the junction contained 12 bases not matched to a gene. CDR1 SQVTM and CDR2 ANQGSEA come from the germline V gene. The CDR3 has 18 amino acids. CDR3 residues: CSVRRTSGNMRSTDTQYF. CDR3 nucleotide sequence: TGCAGCGTTCGCAGGACTAGCGGGAACATGCGCAGCACAGATACGCAGTATTTT.

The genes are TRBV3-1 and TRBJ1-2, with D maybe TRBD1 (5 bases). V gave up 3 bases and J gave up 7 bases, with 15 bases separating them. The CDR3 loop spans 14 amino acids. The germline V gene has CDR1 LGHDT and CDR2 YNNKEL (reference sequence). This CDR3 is CASSHRRRRAGYTF. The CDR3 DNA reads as TGTGCCAGCAGCCATAGACGGCGCAGGGCTGGCTACACCTTC.